Below, one T cell receptor beta chain is given with its context. A v3.0 immunoSEQ assay was performed at survey level. The data were produced by immunoSEQ multiplex PCR, yet TCRdb's version contains in-frame clones alone and is incomplete. Among tens of thousands of clones, roughly 87% were seen once, and the ten largest hold 5.5% to 6.5%. The record originates from a study of long-term antiretroviral therapy in people with HIV. Looked up from germline, CDR1 is SEHNR and CDR2 is FQNEAQ (reference sequence). The V end lost 0 bases, the J end lost 0 bases, and 11 bases lay between the germline ends. The CDR3 is 16 amino acids.

The sequenced sample was unsorted PBMCs, obtained 1 year after starting antiretroviral therapy. The clonotype was recovered from a young man with HIV. The gene calls are TRBV7-9 and TRBJ1-1; no reliable D call. The CDR3 sequence: CASSLAVGSMNTEAFF. CDR3 in DNA: TGTGCCAGCAGCTTAGCTGTCGGCAGCATGAACACTGAAGCTTTCTTT.